One and the same sample provided the 9 T cell receptor beta chains below, sequenced in a study of technical replicates of blood from a handful of donors. The repertoire was sequenced with immunoSEQ multiplex PCR; TCRdb's copy has only in-frame clones and lacks some. The table includes under 90,000 clones, around 94% detected once. The sample was T cells isolated from PBMCs. These receptors all come from a human donor in good health.

J is TRBJ1-3 and V is TRBV7-9, with D maybe TRBD1 (5 bases). The V and J ends lost 2 bases and 4 bases respectively, with 9 bases between them. Per germline, CDR1 SEHNR and CDR2 FQNEAQ (reference sequence). The CDR3 has 14 residues. CDR3 coding DNA: TGTGCCAGCAGCTTAACCCGACAGGGAAACACCATATATTTT. Amino acid sequence: CASSLTRQGNTIYF.

The chain is built from TRBV11-3 and TRBJ2-3; D is unclear. Trimming stripped 4 bases from V and 2 bases from J, with 13 bases between. The CDR3 totals 15 residues. From germline, CDR1 is SGHNT and CDR2 YENEEA. Here the CDR3 DNA reads TGTGCCAGCAGCTCACCAAGACTTGACACAGATACGCAGTATTTT. This encodes CASSSPRLDTDTQYF.

V gene TRBV11-2 combines with J gene TRBJ1-2; possible D gene TRBD1, 5 bases. V was pared by 4 bases and J by 6 bases, with 15 bases between. Looked up from germline, CDR1 is SGHAT and CDR2 is FQNNGV. CDR3 length: 14 residues. The CDR3 DNA reads TGTGCCAGCAGCTCGGGGTGGGGGGTGAATGGCTACACCTTC. This codes for CASSSGWGVNGYTF.

This rearrangement joins TRBV7-2 to TRBJ1-3; 10 nucleotides line up with TRBD1. The germline CDR1 and CDR2 sequences are SGHTA and FQGNSA. The junction had 5 bases not matched to a gene; V was cut back by 4 bases and J by 2 bases. The CDR3 contains 16 residues. This CDR3 is CASSSGGTGAGNTIYF. The CDR3 DNA reads TGTGCCAGCAGCTCAGGAGGGACAGGGGCTGGAAACACCATATATTTT.

This clone was seen a single time. The chain uses TRBV29-1 and TRBJ1-2; D may be TRBD1 (6 bases). Trimming took off 4 bases at V and 6 bases at J, with 18 bases between the two ends. Per the germline V gene, CDR1 is SQVTM and CDR2 is ANQGSEA. This CDR3 has 14 residues. The CDR3 spells CSVGPWGQGDGYTF. Here the CDR3 DNA reads TGCAGCGTTGGCCCCTGGGGGCAGGGAGATGGCTACACCTTC. Supplemented by reference TRBV29-1 and TRBJ1-2, the full variable domain reads SAVISQKPSRDICQRGTSLTIQCQVDSQVTMMFWYRQQPGQSLTLIATANQGSEATYESGFVIDKFPISRPNLTFSTLTVSNMSPEDSSIYLCSVGPWGQGDGYTFGSGTRLTVV.

The rearrangement joins TRBV5-1 to TRBJ2-2, with TRBD1 identical over 7 bases. V trimming: 4 bases; J trimming: 4 bases; junction bases outside the gene matches: 10. Germline lookup yields CDR1 SGHRS and CDR2 YFSETQ. The CDR3 runs to 16 residues. DNA for the CDR3: TGCGCCAGCAGCGCCCGGACAGGATCCACCACCGGGGAGCTGTTTTTT. This gives the protein CASSARTGSTTGELFF.

V is TRBV7-3 and J is TRBJ2-1, with TRBD2 as a possible D gene (6 bases). The length of the CDR3 is 15 residues. Trimming pared 2 bases from V and 5 bases from J, leaving 13 bases between. Per the germline V gene, CDR1 is SGHTA and CDR2 is FQGTGA. The CDR3 DNA sequence: TGTGCCAGCAGCTTATGGACGGAGGGTGACAATGAGCAGTTCTTC. Encoded protein: CASSLWTEGDNEQFF.

The table lists this clone with a count of one. The chain uses TRBV14 and TRBJ2-2, with D uncertain. Trimming cost V 1 base and J 1 base, with 10 bases left between them. CDR3 length: 16 residues. The V gene's germline CDR1 is SGHDN and CDR2 FVKESK. CDR3 amino acids: CASSQVQELNTGELFF. The CDR3 DNA sequence: TGTGCCAGCAGCCAAGTTCAGGAATTGAACACCGGGGAGCTGTTTTTT.

This chain uses TRBV28 with TRBJ1-5, with D unresolved. Germline V CDR1 and CDR2: MDHEN, SYDVKM. CDR3 length: 14 residues. The V end lost 9 bases, the J end lost 3 bases, and 15 bases lay between the germline ends. CDR3 residues: CASRDRPTNQPQHF. The CDR3 DNA reads as TGTGCCAGTCGGGATCGGCCGACCAATCAGCCCCAGCATTTT.